What follows is one T cell receptor beta chain and its context. Its antigen is not known. The entry originates in a study of a mutant IDH1 vaccine in newly diagnosed glioma. Study in general: Eight vaccinations were given in weeks 1, 3, 5, 7, 11, 15, 19 and 23.

Libraries were prepared by immunoSEQ multiplex PCR; TCRdb keeps only in-frame clonotypes and omits some of them. The sample shows some 33,000 clones, around four fifths of them seen only once. Time point indicated: week 11, during vaccination. Each dose delivered 300 ug of mutant IDH1 20-mer peptide subcutaneously with imiquimod. The sample consisted of PBMCs, taken from a glioma patient whose treatment included an IDH1 peptide vaccine. This clonotype was sampled from a man aged 30 to 39 with glioma.

The CDR3 protein is CASSLGALAALVNEQFF. The CDR3 DNA follows: TGTGCCAGCAGCTTGGGTGCTCTAGCGGCCCTTGTCAATGAGCAGTTCTTC. V and J are TRBV5-6 and TRBJ2-1; 7 bases align to TRBD2. V was pared by 0 bases and J by 6 bases, with 12 bases of the junction left unmatched. The CDR3 extends over 17 amino acids. Germline V gene data show CDR1 as SGHDT and CDR2 as YYEEEE.